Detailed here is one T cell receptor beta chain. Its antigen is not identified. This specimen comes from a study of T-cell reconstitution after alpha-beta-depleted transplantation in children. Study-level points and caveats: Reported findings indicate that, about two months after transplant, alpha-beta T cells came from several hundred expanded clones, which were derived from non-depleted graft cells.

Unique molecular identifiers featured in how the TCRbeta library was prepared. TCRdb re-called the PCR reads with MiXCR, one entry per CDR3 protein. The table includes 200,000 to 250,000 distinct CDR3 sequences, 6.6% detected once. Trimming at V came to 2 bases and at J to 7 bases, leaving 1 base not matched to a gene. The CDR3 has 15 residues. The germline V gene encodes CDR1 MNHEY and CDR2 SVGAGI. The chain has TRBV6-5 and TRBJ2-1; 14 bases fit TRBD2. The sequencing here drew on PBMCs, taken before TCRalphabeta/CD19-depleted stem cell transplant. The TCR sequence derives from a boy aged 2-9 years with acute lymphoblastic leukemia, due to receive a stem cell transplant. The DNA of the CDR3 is TGTGCCAGCAGTTACAGGACTAGCGGGGGGAATGAGCAGTTCTTC. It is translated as CASSYRTSGGNEQFF.